This is a list of T cell receptor beta chains from one sample in a study of shared clonotypes between healthy human individuals. Some clones are missing from TCRdb's copy, which holds only in-frame ones; the method was immunoSEQ multiplex PCR. In the table there are around 95,000 clones, over 40% of which are singletons. The sequencing sample was made of PBMCs. The origin of the receptors is a woman aged 40 to 50 in good health. Some clones in this sample may be carry-over from other donors' samples. CDR3s include the opening cysteine and the closing phenylalanine or tryptophan. D genes are given only for firm matches. Clone size is given for some rows only: seen once, a few or many times, or a class if the clone is expanded.

TRBJ2-2 TRBV6-6 - - CASSPEGAGELFF TGTGCCAGCAGTCCTGAGGGGGCCGGGGAGCTGTTTTTT
TRBJ2-1 TRBV18 many - CASKRREAYNEQFF TGTGCCAGCAAGCGACGAGAGGCCTACAATGAGCAGTTCTTC
TRBJ2-1 TRBV7-9 - - CASSLAISYNEQFF TGTGCCAGCAGCTTGGCTATCTCCTACAATGAGCAGTTCTTC
TRBJ2-3 TRBV18 many - CASSPDTRTDTQYF TGTGCCAGCTCACCGGACACCCGCACAGATACGCAGTATTTT
TRBJ2-1 TRBV5-4 - - CASSSMTRSYNEQFF TGTGCCAGCAGCTCAATGACGAGGTCCTACAATGAGCAGTTCTTC
TRBJ2-7 TRBV30 - - CAWSVQLQLYEQYF TGTGCCTGGAGTGTACAACTCCAATTATACGAGCAGTACTTC
TRBJ2-1 TRBV5-4 - TRBD1 CASSLAGQSYNEQFF TGTGCCAGCAGCTTGGCGGGACAGTCCTACAATGAGCAGTTCTTC
TRBJ1-1 TRBV5-1 many TRBD1 CASSRSGGNTEAFF TGCGCCAGCAGCAGGTCAGGGGGGAACACTGAAGCTTTCTTT
TRBJ2-1 TRBV4-3 few TRBD2 CASSQGAGTSGLEQFF TGCGCCAGCAGCCAAGGCGCCGGGACTAGCGGGCTTGAGCAGTTCTTC
TRBJ1-5 TRBV2 - - CASSVARGLGNQPQHF TGTGCCAGCAGTGTGGCCAGAGGGTTGGGCAATCAGCCCCAGCATTTT
TRBJ2-3 TRBV2 - - CASSPGRSSSTDTQYF TGTGCCAGCAGCCCGGGACGCTCGTCTAGCACAGATACGCAGTATTTT
TRBJ1-2 TRBV29-1 once - CSVRGGDGYTF TGCAGCGTAAGAGGGGGTGATGGCTACACCTTC
TRBJ1-5 TRBV5-1 - - CASSFAGGSNQPQHF TGCGCCAGCAGCTTCGCAGGAGGTAGCAATCAGCCCCAGCATTTT
TRBJ1-2 TRBV14 - - CASSPVVDSNYGYTF TGTGCCAGCAGCCCGGTGGTAGATTCTAACTATGGCTACACCTTC
TRBJ2-1 TRBV9 few TRBD2 CASSVGGAGGYNEQFF TGTGCCAGCAGCGTAGGGGGAGCGGGAGGCTACAATGAGCAGTTCTTC
TRBJ2-4 TRBV27 few - CASSRLNEAKNIQYF TGTGCCAGCAGTAGATTGAACGAAGCCAAAAACATTCAGTACTTC
TRBJ1-5 TRBV19 few - CASRRGPSNQPQHF TGTGCCAGTAGACGGGGACCAAGCAATCAGCCCCAGCATTTT
TRBJ2-7 TRBV4-1 - - CASSPSVAPVSSYEQYF TGCGCCAGCAGCCCCTCCGTAGCGCCGGTTAGCTCCTACGAGCAGTACTTC
TRBJ2-7 TRBV7-9 - - CASSSDPYEQYF TGTGCCAGCAGTTCTGATCCCTACGAGCAGTACTTC
TRBJ2-2 TRBV11-2 few - CASSPSGLGSTGELFF TGTGCCAGCAGCCCCAGCGGACTGGGGAGCACCGGGGAGCTGTTTTTT
TRBJ2-1 TRBV7-9 - - CASSPSPLDRKQFF TGTGCCAGCAGCCCAAGCCCCCTGGACAGAAAGCAGTTCTTC
TRBJ2-7 TRBV11-3 few - CASSFGRDYEQYF TGTGCCAGCAGCTTTGGTAGGGACTACGAGCAGTACTTC
TRBJ1-1 TRBV29-1 - - CSVEVRQGNTEAFF TGCAGCGTTGAAGTCAGGCAGGGAAACACTGAAGCTTTCTTT
TRBJ1-1 TRBV29-1 - - CSVARTEAFF TGCAGCGTCGCAAGGACTGAAGCTTTCTTT
TRBJ2-5 TRBV27 - - CASRPVGWETQYF TGTGCCAGCAGACCCGTGGGGTGGGAGACCCAGTACTTC
TRBJ1-2 TRBV6-1 - - CASTRDTGGGESF TGTGCCAGCACCCGCGACACAGGCGGTGGGGAGTCCTTC
TRBJ2-7 TRBV28 many - CASSLSGTPRGQYF TGTGCCAGCAGTTTATCCGGGACCCCCCGAGGGCAGTACTTC
TRBJ1-2 TRBV4-3 once - CASSLNIGRSADGYTF TGCGCCAGCAGCCTCAACATTGGACGAAGCGCGGATGGCTACACCTTC
TRBJ2-3 TRBV30 - - CAWGTGGNTQYF TGTGCCTGGGGGACGGGGGGCAATACGCAGTATTTT
TRBJ2-7 TRBV29-1 - - CSVGTCGSYEQYF TGCAGCGTCGGCACTTGCGGGTCCTACGAGCAGTACTTC
TRBJ1-3 TRBV7-7 few - CASSLSMSSGNTIYF TGTGCTAGCAGCTTAAGTATGAGCTCTGGAAACACCATATATTTT
TRBJ1-5 TRBV27 - TRBD1 CASSSFGTGRLNQPQHF TGTGCCAGCAGTTCCTTCGGGACAGGGCGATTAAATCAGCCCCAGCATTTT
TRBJ2-1 TRBV6-5 - TRBD2 CASSSPTSGGYNEQFF TGTGCCAGCAGTTCCCCGACTAGCGGGGGATACAATGAGCAGTTCTTC
TRBJ1-1 TRBV11-2 - - CASSLDFWPLNTEAFF TGTGCCAGCAGCTTAGACTTCTGGCCGCTGAACACTGAAGCTTTCTTT
TRBJ2-1 TRBV30 - - CAWSEGPPYNEQFF TGTGCCTGGAGTGAAGGTCCCCCCTACAATGAGCAGTTCTTC
TRBJ1-3 TRBV7-2 many - CASSYKSSGNTIYF TGTGCCAGCAGCTACAAGAGCTCTGGAAACACCATATATTTT
TRBJ1-1 TRBV11-2 many - CASSWSANTEAFF TGTGCCAGCAGCTGGTCAGCAAACACTGAAGCTTTCTTT
TRBJ2-5 TRBV7-2 - - CASSSRTGTYQETQYF TGTGCCAGCAGCTCCCGAACCGGGACTTATCAAGAGACCCAGTACTTC